Below are 21 T cell receptor beta chains sequenced from a single sample in a study of molecular identifiers for immune sequencing clone quantification. TCRdb itself ran the PCR reads through MiXCR, one entry per CDR3 protein. Among some 650,000 distinct CDR3 sequences, 20% were seen once, and the ten largest hold roughly 0.9%. What was sequenced was naive CD8+ T cells from blood, with Jurkat cell RNA spiked in. The subset is: FACS-sorted CD8+CD4-CCR7+CD45RA+ naive T cells. The receptors were sampled from a human donor in good health. Some libraries in this study had Jurkat cell RNA spiked in.

V is TRBV12-3 or TRBV12-4 and J is TRBJ1-2; D remains ambiguous. CDR3 length: 16 amino acids. Trimming shortened V by 5 bases and J by 2 bases, and 18 bases separated the two germline ends. CDR3: CASSAHAPGRNYGYTF. Written as DNA, the CDR3 is TGTGCCAGCAGTGCCCACGCCCCAGGCAGGAACTATGGCTACACCTTC.

This clonotype was seen more than once but under ten times. This may arise from a read error, as a much more abundant clone is one base away. V is TRBV5-6 and J is TRBJ1-5; weak D call: TRBD1 (5 bases). This CDR3 has 16 residues. Germline V gives CDR1 SGHDT, CDR2 YYEEEE. CDR3 in amino acids: CASSLQGEFGNQLQHF. The DNA for the CDR3 is TGTGCCAGCAGCTTGCAGGGAGAATTCGGCAATCAGCTCCAGCATTTT. Variable domain in full (rest from reference TRBV5-6 and TRBJ1-5): DAGVTQSPTHLIKTRGQQVTLRCSPKSGHDTVSWYQQALGQGPQFIFQYYEEEERQRGNFPDRFSGHQFPNYSSELNVNALLLGDSALYLCASSLQGEFGNQLQHFGDGTRLSIL.

This rearrangement joins TRBV6-2 or TRBV6-3 to TRBJ2-2; D gene uncertain. There are 16 residues in the CDR3. Germline V gene sequence: CDR1 MNHEY, CDR2 SVGEGT. V was clipped by 7 bases and J by 6 bases, with 21 bases between them. CDR3 protein: CASTYPDAVSPGELFF. The CDR3 nucleotides read TGTGCCAGCACCTACCCCGATGCCGTTTCCCCCGGGGAGCTGTTTTTT.

This clonotype was seen ten or more times. The chain uses TRBV7-9 and TRBJ2-6; possible D gene TRBD1, 5 bases. The germline CDR1 and CDR2 sequences are SEHNR and FQNEAQ (reference sequence). This CDR3 spans 16 amino acids. The V gene lost 5 bases and the J gene lost 3 bases, with 14 bases spanning the gap. CDR3 sequence: CASSPRQGYGANVLTF. CDR3 nucleotides: TGTGCCAGCAGCCCGCGGCAGGGTTATGGGGCCAACGTCCTGACTTTC.

A remark on this clonotype: Compared with germline, one end of the junction differs, possibly owing to a read error. This rearrangement joins TRBV4-1 to TRBJ2-1; 9 bases are a match to TRBD2. The CDR3 is 16 amino acids. The germline CDR1 and CDR2 sequences are MGHRA and YSYEKL. In nucleotides, the CDR3 is TGCGCCAGCAGCCAGGTTAGCGGGAGTGCATGGAATGAGCAGTCCTTC. Amino acids: CASSQVSGSAWNEQSF.

On this clonotype itself: Since a much larger clone is just one base distant, this may be a read error. The chain joins TRBV11-1 to TRBJ2-5, with D perhaps matching TRBD1 (6 bases). The V gene's germline CDR1 is SGHAT and CDR2 FQDESV (reference sequence). V was cut by 4 bases and J by 2 bases, with 14 bases left in between. The CDR3 is 15 amino acids. The CDR3 bases are TGTGCCAGCAGCTCCGGACAGAGCCGGCAAGAGACCCAGTACTTC. It translates to CASSSGQSRQETQYF.

This clonotype was seen ten or more times. The J gene is TRBJ2-7, the V gene TRBV7-2; a weak D match, TRBD2 (6 bases). Trimming cost V 5 bases and J 4 bases, with 12 bases left between them. The CDR3 is made up of 13 amino acids. Germline CDR1 is SGHTA and CDR2 is FQGNSA. CDR3: CASSTRRGYEQYF. For the CDR3, the DNA is TGTGCCAGCAGCACACGGCGGGGTTACGAGCAGTACTTC.

Concerning this clonotype: This may be a read error, as it is one base from a much larger clone. The chain carries TRBV6-6 and TRBJ2-3; tentative D call: TRBD2 (6 bases). CDR3 size: 12 residues. Germline loops: CDR1 MNHNY, CDR2 SVGAGI (reference sequence). This CDR3 reads CASSYSGGLLCF. The CDR3 coding sequence is TGTGCCAGCAGTTACTCGGGGGGATTGTTGTGTTTT.

This clonotype was detected ten times or more. The rearrangement links TRBV6-5 to TRBJ1-1; no definite D call. The length of the CDR3 is 13 residues. In germline, CDR1 is MNHEY, CDR2 SVGAGI. The V end was cut by 6 bases, the J end by 0 bases, with 8 bases between. This CDR3 is CASSYTVNTEAFF. CDR3 bases: TGTGCCAGCAGCTATACAGTGAACACTGAAGCTTTCTTT.

This chain uses TRBV19 with TRBJ1-5; TRBD1 aligns across 7 bases. Germline values: CDR1 LNHDA, CDR2 SQIVND (reference sequence). The CDR3 contains 15 residues. The V gene end was trimmed by 7 bases and the J gene end by 7 bases; junction bases not matched to a gene: 13. The CDR3 DNA sequence: TGTGCCAGTATAGAGGGGGCAGGGGAGGAACAGCCCCAGCATTTT. It codes for CASIEGAGEEQPQHF.

This clonotype has a handful of counts. This rearrangement joins TRBV5-6 to TRBJ2-5, with 8 nucleotides matching TRBD1. The CDR3 is made up of 15 amino acids. CDR1 SGHDT and CDR2 YYEEEE come from the germline V gene. The V segment lost 7 bases and the J segment 2 bases; nucleotides outside the gene matches: 10. CDR3 DNA sequence: TGTGCCAGCGCTCCTTGGGACAGGCAGCAAGAGACCCAGTACTTC. This translates into CASAPWDRQQETQYF.

This clonotype was observed a handful of times. The rearrangement joins TRBV10-1 to TRBJ2-4; 9 bases map to TRBD2. CDR1 is WNHNN and CDR2 is SYGVQD in the germline V gene (reference sequence). J gave up 9 bases and V 8 bases, and 20 bases lay outside the gene matches. The CDR3 covers 17 residues. The CDR3 coding sequence is TGCGCCAGCGGGTATCGCGGGGGGGGCGTGCCAAAACCCATTCAGTACTTC. It encodes CASGYRGGGVPKPIQYF.

This clonotype was seen ten or more times. The chain carries TRBV15 and TRBJ2-1; tentatively, D is TRBD1 or TRBD2 (6 bases each). The CDR3 is 14 residues long. Deletions cut 11 bases from V and 7 bases from J, with 21 bases between. The germline CDR1 and CDR2 sequences are LNHNV and YYDKDF (reference sequence). DNA of the CDR3: TGTGCCGCCCGAAGAGGGGGGAGTGGTAATGAGCAGTTCTTC. Amino acids: CAARRGGSGNEQFF.

This clonotype was seen many times. The gene calls are TRBV4-3 and TRBJ2-4; 10 bases line up with TRBD1. CDR1 and CDR2 (germline): LGHNA, YSLEER. The V and J ends lost 1 base and 1 base, in that order; junction bases with no gene match: 7. This CDR3 comprises 18 residues. CDR3 bases: TGCGCCAGCAGCCAAGTTTTGGGACAGGGGTTTGCCAAAAACATTCAGTACTTC. Translated: CASSQVLGQGFAKNIQYF.

In its sample, this clonotype was seen many times. The J gene is TRBJ2-7, the V gene TRBV7-6; 13 bases line up with TRBD2. This CDR3 has 18 amino acids. Looked up from germline, CDR1 is SGHVS and CDR2 is FNYEAQ. With V trimmed by 1 base and J by 7 bases, 13 bases remained unmatched. The CDR3 DNA is TGTGCCAGCAGCTTAGTTTCCCCGACTAGCGGGAGGACGGGGGAGCAGTACTTC. Protein: CASSLVSPTSGRTGEQYF.

The rearrangement joins TRBV12-5 to TRBJ2-1, with D hard to call. This CDR3 is built from 13 residues. CDR1 is LGHNT and CDR2 is FRNRAP in the germline V gene. Trimming shortened V by 4 bases and J by 9 bases, and 13 bases separated the two germline ends. The CDR3 region has the DNA TGTGCTAGTGGTTCTCTATTATCCGTTGAGCAGTTCTTC. Protein product: CASGSLLSVEQFF. Full variable domain (rest looked up from reference TRBV12-5 and TRBJ2-1): DARVTQTPRHKVTEMGQEVTMRCQPILGHNTVFWYRQTMMQGLELLAYFRNRAPLDDSGMPKDRFSAEMPDATLATLKIQPSEPRDSAVYFCASGSLLSVEQFFGPGTRLTVL.

This clonotype was counted between two and nine times. J is TRBJ2-1 and V is TRBV7-3, with 10 bases identical to TRBD2. The CDR3 sequence is 17 residues long. Looked up from germline, CDR1 is SGHTA and CDR2 is FQGTGA. V dropped 4 bases and J dropped 2; count of bases not matched to a gene: 8. The CDR3 sequence: CASSYNTSGRAYNEQFF. In DNA form, the CDR3 reads TGTGCCAGCAGCTATAATACAAGCGGGAGGGCCTACAATGAGCAGTTCTTC.

This clonotype was found a few times. The chain recombines TRBV4-1 with TRBJ2-2; 7 nucleotides line up with TRBD1. There are 18 residues in the CDR3. V was clipped by 1 base and J by 4 bases; unmatched bases: 12. Looked up from germline, CDR1 is MGHRA and CDR2 is YSYEKL. CDR3 coding DNA: TGCGCCAGCAGCCAAGTCCAGGTTCTGACAGGGCCCACCGGGGAGCTGTTTTTT. This gives the protein CASSQVQVLTGPTGELFF.

This clonotype was seen repeatedly, ten times or more. The chain combines TRBV15 with TRBJ2-3, with 10 bases lining up with TRBD2. V shed 5 bases, J shed 4 bases, and the junction held 3 bases outside the gene matches. The CDR3 is 14 residues long. Germline lookup yields CDR1 LNHNV and CDR2 YYDKDF (reference sequence). CDR3 nucleotide sequence: TGTGCCACCAGCGCTAGCGGGAGCGCAGATACGCAGTATTTT. This sequence encodes CATSASGSADTQYF.

This clonotype was recorded at least ten times. The chain uses TRBV6-2 or TRBV6-3 and TRBJ2-7; a possible D gene is TRBD2 (5 bases). Between the trimmed V and J ends, which lost 2 bases and 2 bases, there was a span of 7 bases. The germline V gene encodes CDR1 MNHEY and CDR2 SVGEGT. The CDR3 runs 13 residues. The CDR3: CASSYRGAYEQYF. In nucleotides, the CDR3 is TGTGCCAGCAGTTACCGGGGTGCCTACGAGCAGTACTTC.

This clonotype was found a few times. V is TRBV7-6 and J is TRBJ1-5; D not resolved. The CDR3 length is 14 residues. Trimming left V 5 bases short and J 2 bases short, with 10 bases between. Germline V lookup: CDR1 SGHVS, CDR2 FNYEAQ. This chain's CDR3 is CASSPSFGNQPQHF. CDR3 DNA sequence: TGTGCCAGCAGCCCGTCATTCGGCAATCAGCCCCAGCATTTT.